The 14 T cell receptor beta chains given below trace back to one sample, sequenced in a study of spatial heterogeneity in lung cancer. TCRdb recomputed calls from the 5' RACE reads with MiXCR, one row per CDR3 protein. The sample yields about 10,000 distinct CDR3 sequences, about 4% seen once. Indicated time point: sample taken at primary tumor resection. Unsorted whole RNA of tumor, nontumor lung or frozen PBMC was sequenced. Sequenced material: normal lung tissue next to the tumor, taken at surgery. These receptors were taken from a male donor with early-stage non-small cell lung cancer.

This clonotype has a count of ten or more. The chain carries TRBV18 and TRBJ1-4, with D unclear. V was pared by 6 bases and J by 3 bases, with 14 bases between. The CDR3 has 15 amino acids. Germline V gene lookup returns CDR1 KGHSH and CDR2 LQKENI. The CDR3 is CASSPQGQSNEKLFF. For the CDR3, the DNA is TGTGCCAGCTCTCCCCAAGGGCAGTCTAATGAAAAACTGTTTTTT.

This clonotype is categorized as medium-sized (0.01 to 0.1%). The V and J genes are TRBV29-1 and TRBJ1-1, with TRBD1 matching over 9 bases. Germline V gene data show CDR1 as SQVTM and CDR2 as ANQGSEA. The V gene end was trimmed by 7 bases and the J gene end by 5 bases; junction bases not matched to a gene: 8. This CDR3 comprises 13 residues. The CDR3 reads CSGYRQGGTEAFF. As DNA, the CDR3 is TGCAGCGGCTATAGACAGGGGGGTACTGAAGCTTTCTTT.

This clonotype was found many times. The rearrangement links TRBV5-1 to TRBJ1-5, with a tentative D call TRBD1 (5 bases). The ends were cut back, 4 bases at V and 7 bases at J, with 18 bases in the middle. The CDR3 is made up of 15 amino acids. Germline V lookup: CDR1 SGHRS, CDR2 YFSETQ. This CDR3 is CASSPLGTVGQPQHF. CDR3 DNA sequence: TGCGCCAGCAGCCCTCTTGGGACCGTTGGCCAGCCCCAGCATTTT.

This clonotype was counted at least ten times. The gene calls are TRBV5-1 and TRBJ2-7; 7 bases match TRBD2. Germline V CDR1 and CDR2: SGHRS, YFSETQ. The CDR3 sequence is 16 residues long. After removal of 4 bases from V and 7 bases from J, the junction contained 17 bases not matched to a gene. CDR3 amino acids: CASSPEKASGVLEQYF. In DNA form, the CDR3 reads TGCGCCAGCAGCCCGGAGAAGGCTAGCGGAGTCTTGGAGCAGTACTTC.

This chain links TRBV29-1 with TRBJ2-5; 7 nucleotides align to TRBD1. The V and J ends lost 6 bases and 2 bases, in that order; junction bases with no gene match: 6. CDR1 is SQVTM and CDR2 is ANQGSEA in the germline V gene. This CDR3 contains 13 residues. DNA for the CDR3: TGCAGCGTGCCGACAGGGTTTCAAGAGACCCAGTACTTC. This translates into CSVPTGFQETQYF.

This clonotype rates as medium-sized (0.01 to 0.1%). The chain has TRBV20-1 and TRBJ2-3; D possibly corresponds to TRBD2 (6 bases). V lost 3 bases and J lost 3, with 16 bases in between. CDR1 and CDR2 (germline): DFQATT, SNEGSKA (reference sequence). This CDR3 is 15 amino acids long. CDR3 region: CSARLSGFGTDTQYF. CDR3 DNA: TGCAGTGCTAGGTTGAGCGGGTTCGGGACAGATACGCAGTATTTT.

This clonotype showed up many times. The J gene is TRBJ1-2, the V gene TRBV2; D not resolved. The ends were cut back, 0 bases at V and 5 bases at J, with 10 bases in the middle. The CDR3 contains 14 residues. Germline CDR1 and CDR2: SNHLY and FYNNEI. CDR3 loop: CASSEAARNYGYTF. The CDR3 DNA reads as TGTGCCAGCAGTGAAGCAGCCCGTAATTATGGCTACACCTTC.

This clonotype occurred many times. CDR3 DNA: TGCAGTGCTAGGGATAGACAGTCGACTGGAAACACCATATATTTT. Residues: CSARDRQSTGNTIYF. The chain recombines TRBV20-1 with TRBJ1-3; a possible D gene is TRBD1 (5 bases). The CDR3 is made up of 15 amino acids. Germline CDR1 is DFQATT and CDR2 is SNEGSKA (reference sequence). Trimming took 3 bases from V and 2 from J, leaving 14 bases between them.

This clonotype showed up many times. The CDR3 reads CASSVGSEAGRNTEAFF. Written as DNA, the CDR3 is TGTGCCAGCAGCGTAGGCTCTGAGGCGGGGAGGAACACTGAAGCTTTCTTT. V and J are TRBV9 and TRBJ1-1, with D uncertain. The CDR3 has 17 residues. V lost 0 bases, J lost 1 base, and 16 bases lay in between. Germline V gene data show CDR1 as SGDLS and CDR2 as YYNGEE.

The table lists this clonotype with many counts. The V gene is TRBV7-9, the J gene TRBJ2-2; D not resolved. Per germline, CDR1 SEHNR and CDR2 FQNEAQ (reference sequence). The CDR3 runs to 12 residues. V lost 5 bases, J lost 0 bases, and 1 base lay in between. This CDR3 is CASSPNTGELFF. The CDR3 nucleotides are TGTGCCAGCAGCCCGAACACCGGGGAGCTGTTTTTT.

This clonotype was observed many times. The rearrangement joins TRBV18 to TRBJ1-2; maybe TRBD1 (5 bases). The CDR3 runs 14 residues. From germline, CDR1 is KGHSH and CDR2 LQKENI. The V and J ends lost 6 bases and 8 bases respectively, with 19 bases between them. This chain's CDR3 is CASSPTRDVGGYTF. The CDR3 bases are TGTGCCAGCTCCCCAACCCGGGACGTCGGGGGCTACACCTTC.

This clonotype was counted at least ten times. The chain couples TRBV20-1 to TRBJ2-2; 8 bases line up with TRBD2. CDR1 DFQATT and CDR2 SNEGSKA come from the germline V gene (reference sequence). The CDR3 sequence is 15 residues long. With 2 bases clipped from V and 5 bases from J, the junction kept 7 bases outside the gene matches. CDR3 nucleotide sequence: TGCAGTGCTAGACCCAGCGGGGGAGGAACCGGGGAGCTGTTTTTT. Translation gives CSARPSGGGTGELFF.

This clonotype was found many times. V usage is TRBV27 and J usage is TRBJ2-7; maybe TRBD1 (6 bases). Germline CDR1 is MNHEY and CDR2 is SMNVEV (reference sequence). The CDR3 consists of 14 residues. Trimming stripped 3 bases from V and 4 bases from J, with 13 bases between. As DNA, the CDR3 is TGTGCCAGCAGTTTTACAGGGACCTATTACGAGCAGTACTTC. Translation gives CASSFTGTYYEQYF.

This clonotype showed up many times. The chain links TRBV28 to TRBJ1-2; no clear D gene. This CDR3 contains 15 residues. Per germline, CDR1 MDHEN and CDR2 SYDVKM. Trimming removed 6 bases at V and 6 bases at J, with 20 bases between. The CDR3 DNA follows: TGTGCCAGCAGGGAGGGAGGCGGTGAGTTCAATGGCTACACCTTC. Encoded protein: CASREGGGEFNGYTF.